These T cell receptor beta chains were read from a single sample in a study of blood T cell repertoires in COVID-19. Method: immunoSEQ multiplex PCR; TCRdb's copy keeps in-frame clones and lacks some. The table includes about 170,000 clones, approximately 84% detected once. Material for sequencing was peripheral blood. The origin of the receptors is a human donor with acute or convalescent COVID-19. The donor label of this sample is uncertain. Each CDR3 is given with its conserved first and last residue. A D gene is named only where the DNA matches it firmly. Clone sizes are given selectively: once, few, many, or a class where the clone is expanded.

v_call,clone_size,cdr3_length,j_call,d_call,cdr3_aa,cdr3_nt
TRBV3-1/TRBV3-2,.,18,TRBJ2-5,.,CASSLSIFSAERGETQYF,TGTGCCAGCAGTCTTAGTATATTCTCAGCTGAACGGGGAGAGACCCAGTACTTC
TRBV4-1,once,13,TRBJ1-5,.,CASSPLGSQPQHF,TGCGCCAGCAGCCCCCTTGGTAGTCAGCCCCAGCATTTT
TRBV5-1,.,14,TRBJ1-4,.,CASSEQGRDEKLFF,TGCGCCAGCAGCGAACAGGGAAGGGATGAAAAACTGTTTTTT
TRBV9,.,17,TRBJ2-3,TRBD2,CASSVEGGGDSTDTQYF,TGTGCCAGCAGCGTAGAGGGCGGGGGGGATTCCACAGATACGCAGTATTTT
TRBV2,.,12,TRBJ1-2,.,CASTAGEGGYTF,TGTGCCAGCACCGCCGGAGAGGGTGGCTACACCTTC
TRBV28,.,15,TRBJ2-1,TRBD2,CASSKLAGVRNEQFF,TGTGCCAGCAGTAAGCTAGCGGGAGTTCGCAATGAGCAGTTCTTC
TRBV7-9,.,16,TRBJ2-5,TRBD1,CASSLARDRGRETQYF,TGTGCCAGCAGCTTAGCCAGGGACAGGGGGCGAGAGACCCAGTACTTC
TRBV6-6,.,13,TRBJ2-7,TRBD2,CASNLAGNYEQYF,TGTGCCAGCAACTTAGCGGGAAATTACGAGCAGTACTTC
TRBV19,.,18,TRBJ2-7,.,CASKQGASGGTSSYEQYF,TGTGCCAGTAAACAGGGGGCCAGCGGGGGGACATCTTCCTACGAGCAGTACTTC
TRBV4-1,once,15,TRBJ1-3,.,CASSQDPHSGNTIYF,TGCGCCAGCAGCCAAGACCCCCACTCTGGAAACACCATATATTTT
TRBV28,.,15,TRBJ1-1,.,CASSVPGTVTPEAFF,TGTGCCAGCAGCGTACCCGGGACTGTAACACCTGAAGCTTTCTTT
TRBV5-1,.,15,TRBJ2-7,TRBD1,CASSLGDSLPYEQYF,TGCGCCAGCAGCTTAGGGGACAGCTTACCCTACGAGCAGTACTTC
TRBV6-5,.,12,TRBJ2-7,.,CASSRSGGEQYF,TGTGCCAGCAGCCGATCCGGGGGCGAGCAGTACTTC
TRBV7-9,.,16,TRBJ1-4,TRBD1,CASSSGQAATNEKLFF,TGTGCCAGCAGCTCGGGACAGGCGGCAACTAATGAAAAACTGTTTTTT
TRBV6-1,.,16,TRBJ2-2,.,CASSEAGRGDTGELFF,TGTGCCAGCAGTGAAGCGGGCAGGGGGGACACCGGGGAGCTGTTTTTT
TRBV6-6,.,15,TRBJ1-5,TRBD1,CASTFGSGGSQPQHF,TGTGCCAGCACCTTTGGATCAGGGGGCAGTCAGCCCCAGCATTTT
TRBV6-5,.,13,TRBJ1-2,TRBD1,CASSYGTGNGYTF,TGTGCCAGCAGTTACGGGACAGGGAATGGCTACACCTTC
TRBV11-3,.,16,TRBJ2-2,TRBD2,CASSSRGGPNTGELFF,TGTGCCAGCAGCTCAAGGGGAGGGCCGAACACCGGGGAGCTGTTTTTT
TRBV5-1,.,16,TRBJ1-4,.,CASSLLSGPTNEKLFF,TGCGCCAGCAGCTTGTTATCAGGGCCAACTAATGAAAAACTGTTTTTT
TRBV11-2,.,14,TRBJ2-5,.,CASSLGNGQETQYF,TGTGCCAGCAGCTTAGGAAATGGGCAGGAGACCCAGTACTTC
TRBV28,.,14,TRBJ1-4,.,CASSLGQANEKLFF,TGTGCCAGCAGTTTGGGCCAAGCTAATGAAAAACTGTTTTTT
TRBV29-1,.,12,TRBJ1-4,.,CSVVSPDEKLFF,TGCAGCGTTGTTTCCCCCGATGAAAAACTGTTTTTT
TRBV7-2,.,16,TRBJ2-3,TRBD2,CASSLAGGPITDTQYF,TGTGCCAGCAGCTTAGCGGGAGGGCCTATAACAGATACGCAGTATTTT
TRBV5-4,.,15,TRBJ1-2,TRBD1,CASSLDRGKGYGYTF,TGTGCCAGCAGCTTGGACAGGGGTAAAGGTTATGGCTACACCTTC
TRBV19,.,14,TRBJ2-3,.,CASSIAPRDSTQYF,TGTGCCAGTAGTATAGCTCCCCGGGATAGTACGCAGTATTTT
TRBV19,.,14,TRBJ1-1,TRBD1,CASSFRGQATEAFF,TGTGCCAGTAGCTTCAGGGGGCAGGCCACTGAAGCTTTCTTT
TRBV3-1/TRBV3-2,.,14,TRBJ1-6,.,CASSQGQPNSPLHF,TGTGCCAGCAGCCAAGGACAGCCTAATTCACCCCTCCACTTT
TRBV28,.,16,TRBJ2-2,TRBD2,CASSALATSGPGELFF,TGTGCCAGCAGTGCATTAGCGACTAGCGGGCCCGGGGAGCTGTTTTTT